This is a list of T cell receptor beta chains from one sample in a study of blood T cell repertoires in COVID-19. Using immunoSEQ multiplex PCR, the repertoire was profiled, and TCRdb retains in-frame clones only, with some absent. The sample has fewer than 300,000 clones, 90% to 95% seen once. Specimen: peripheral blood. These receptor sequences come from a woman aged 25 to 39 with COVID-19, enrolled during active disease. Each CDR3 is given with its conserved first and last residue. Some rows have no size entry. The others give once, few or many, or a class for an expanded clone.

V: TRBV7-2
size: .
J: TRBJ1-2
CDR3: CASSFGGRVDYGYTF

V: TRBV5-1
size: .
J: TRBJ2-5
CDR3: CASSLEQGAQETQYF

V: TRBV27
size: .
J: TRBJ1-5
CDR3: CASSLGDNWNQPQHF

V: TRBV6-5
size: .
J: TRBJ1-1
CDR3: CASSPYRAGSPEAFF

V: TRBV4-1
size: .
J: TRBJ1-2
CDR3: CASSQDLDRTSYGYTF

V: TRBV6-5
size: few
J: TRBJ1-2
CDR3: CASSYLQGSSLTF

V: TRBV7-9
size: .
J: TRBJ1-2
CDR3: CASSLAGQGAGTNYGYTF

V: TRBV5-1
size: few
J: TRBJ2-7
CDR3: CASSPGQGSYEQYF

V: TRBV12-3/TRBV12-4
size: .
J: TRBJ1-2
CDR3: CASSQYYGYTF

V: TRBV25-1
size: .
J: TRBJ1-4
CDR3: CASSDRDQEKLFF

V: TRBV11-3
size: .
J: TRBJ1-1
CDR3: CASSSDTDTEAFF

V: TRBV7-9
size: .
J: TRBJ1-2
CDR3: CASSSQGGLYGYTF

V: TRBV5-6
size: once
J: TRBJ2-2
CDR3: CASSTYGSQTGELFF

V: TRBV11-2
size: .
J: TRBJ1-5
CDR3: CASSLDRVYQPQHF

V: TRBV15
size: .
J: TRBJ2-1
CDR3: CATKGGGLYNEQFF